Following are 32 T cell receptor beta chains from one sample sequenced in a study of Ad26.COV2.S vaccination and SARS-CoV-2 variants. The method was immunoSEQ multiplex PCR; TCRdb's version includes in-frame clones alone and lacks a portion of them. In the table there are 300,000 to 350,000 clones, around four fifths of which are singletons. The treatment was: roughly 19 received Ad26.COV2.S at low or high dose, single or two shots; about 5 received placebo; per-sample allocation not given. Samples analyzed were those drawn on day 63 after the first vaccine or placebo injection. This material consisted of peripheral blood, taken in a trial of Ad26.COV2.S vaccine versus placebo. The origin of the receptors is a person aged 18 to 65 who received the Ad26.COV2.S COVID-19 vaccine or a placebo.

The chain joins TRBV24-1 to TRBJ1-2; 7 positions match TRBD1. Trimming removed 4 bases from V and 4 bases from J; junction bases left unmatched: 11. CDR3 length: 16 residues. Germline CDR1 and CDR2: KGHDR and SFDVKD. DNA of the CDR3: TGTGCCACCAGTGAGGCGGGGACAGACTCGTCCTATGGCTACACCTTC. This gives the protein CATSEAGTDSSYGYTF.

V gene TRBV19 combines with J gene TRBJ2-7, with D perhaps TRBD1 (5 bases). Germline V CDR1 and CDR2: LNHDA, SQIVND (reference sequence). The CDR3 consists of 11 residues. Trimming pared 6 bases from V and 5 bases from J, leaving 8 bases between. CDR3 loop: CASRGVHEQYF. CDR3 sequence (DNA): TGTGCCAGTAGAGGGGTTCACGAGCAGTACTTC.

The rearrangement uses TRBV7-6 and TRBJ1-5; D possibly corresponds to TRBD1 (6 bases). V gave up 5 bases and J gave up 0 bases, with 14 bases separating them. The V gene's germline CDR1 is SGHVS and CDR2 FNYEAQ. The CDR3 sequence is 16 residues long. CDR3 protein: CASSPDRGNSNQPQHF. CDR3 sequence (DNA): TGTGCCAGCAGCCCGGACAGAGGTAATAGCAATCAGCCCCAGCATTTT.

The gene calls are TRBV25-1 and TRBJ1-5; the match to TRBD1 covers 10 bases. Per germline, CDR1 MGHDK and CDR2 SYGVNS. The CDR3 spans 16 residues. Unmatched junction bases numbered 11, after V lost 3 bases and J lost 9 bases. In DNA form, the CDR3 reads TGTGCCAGCAGTGATTTTTCCGGGACAGGGGTTGGGCCCCAGCATTTT. This codes for CASSDFSGTGVGPQHF.

This sequence joins TRBV6-1 and TRBJ2-1, with 10 bases aligning to TRBD2. The CDR3 length is 19 residues. Germline V CDR1 and CDR2: MNHNS, SASEGT. V lost 4 bases, J lost 1 base, and 13 bases stayed unmatched. The CDR3 loop is CASSAKELAGVGSYNEQFF. CDR3 nucleotides: TGTGCCAGCAGTGCTAAGGAGCTAGCGGGGGTGGGGTCCTACAATGAGCAGTTCTTC.

The genes are TRBV5-1 and TRBJ1-1; no clear D. V gave up 1 base and J gave up 3 bases, with 7 bases separating them. Germline lookup yields CDR1 SGHRS and CDR2 YFSETQ. This CDR3 is built from 13 residues. In DNA form, the CDR3 reads TGCGCCAGCAGCTTGATTCAGTACACTGAAGCTTTCTTT. Its translation is CASSLIQYTEAFF.

This clone was recorded once. In DNA form, the CDR3 reads TGCGCCAGCAGCCGGCCGGGACAGACATCTGAAAAACTGTTTTTT. Translation: CASSRPGQTSEKLFF. The rearrangement joins TRBV4-1 to TRBJ1-4; 7 bases align to TRBD1. The CDR3 is made up of 15 amino acids. Germline V gives CDR1 MGHRA, CDR2 YSYEKL. V trimming: 4 bases; J trimming: 7 bases; junction bases outside the gene matches: 9.

V and J are TRBV9 and TRBJ1-5; D remains unclear. Germline-derived CDR1 and CDR2 are SGDLS and YYNGEE. The CDR3 is made up of 13 amino acids. The V end lost 4 bases, the J end lost 9 bases, and 14 bases lay between the germline ends. Here the CDR3 DNA reads TGTGCCAGCAGCCGAACACCGCAGTCGCCCCAGCATTTT. Its protein is CASSRTPQSPQHF.

CDR3 coding DNA: TGTGCCAGTAGTAACCCAAGACAGGCGATTGCGGCACCCCTCCACTTT. This sequence encodes CASSNPRQAIAAPLHF. The chain is built from TRBV19 and TRBJ1-6, with D maybe TRBD1 (6 bases). CDR1 is LNHDA, CDR2 SQIVND, per germline (reference sequence). This CDR3 has 16 residues. The V and J ends lost 4 bases and 11 bases respectively, with 21 bases between them.

The rearrangement joins TRBV5-6 to TRBJ2-2; D may be TRBD1 (6 bases). V lost 2 bases and J lost 6, with 17 bases in between. Germline CDR1 and CDR2: SGHDT and YYEEEE. The CDR3 runs to 16 residues. Written as DNA, the CDR3 is TGTGCCAGCAGCTTCCTAGGGCAGGGGCGGCCCGGGGAGCTGTTTTTT. Protein sequence: CASSFLGQGRPGELFF. Drawing the rest from reference TRBV5-6 and TRBJ2-2, the complete variable domain is DAGVTQSPTHLIKTRGQQVTLRCSPKSGHDTVSWYQQALGQGPQFIFQYYEEEERQRGNFPDRFSGHQFPNYSSELNVNALLLGDSALYLCASSFLGQGRPGELFFGEGSRLTVL.

This rearrangement joins TRBV9 to TRBJ2-1, with TRBD2 matching over 11 bases. V shed 4 bases, J shed 4 bases, and the junction held 1 base outside the gene matches. This CDR3 is 14 amino acids long. Germline V lookup: CDR1 SGDLS, CDR2 YYNGEE. The CDR3 coding sequence is TGTGCCAGCAGCAGGACTAGCGGGTACAATGAGCAGTTCTTC. Encoded protein: CASSRTSGYNEQFF.

The V and J genes are TRBV5-4 and TRBJ1-6, with D possibly TRBD1 on 5 matching bases. Germline CDR1 is SGHNT and CDR2 is YYREEE (reference sequence). Deletions cut 0 bases from V and 7 bases from J, with 8 bases between. The CDR3 is 14 residues long. The CDR3 bases are TGTGCCAGCAGCTTGGGTGGGGCCAATTCACCCCTCCACTTT. It specifies CASSLGGANSPLHF.

The chain carries TRBV5-8 and TRBJ2-6, with no clear D. The CDR3 runs 16 residues. In germline, CDR1 is SGHTS, CDR2 YDEGEE. V lost 4 bases, J lost 0 bases, and 11 bases lay in between. CDR3: CASSPGWGSGANVLTF. The CDR3 DNA is TGTGCCAGCAGCCCCGGTTGGGGCTCTGGGGCCAACGTCCTGACTTTC.

The chain couples TRBV18 to TRBJ1-5; possible D gene TRBD1, 5 bases. Germline V gene data show CDR1 as KGHSH and CDR2 as LQKENI. The V gene lost 6 bases and the J gene lost 7 bases, with 16 bases spanning the gap. The CDR3 totals 14 residues. CDR3: CASSQEARDQPQHF. The DNA for the CDR3 is TGTGCCAGCTCCCAGGAGGCCAGGGACCAGCCCCAGCATTTT. The variable domain in full, with the rest retrieved from reference TRBV18 and TRBJ1-5, is NAGVMQNPRHLVRRRGQEARLRCSPMKGHSHVYWYRQLPEEGLKFMVYLQKENIIDESGMPKERFSAEFPKEGPSILRIQQVVRGDSAAYFCASSQEARDQPQHFGDGTRLSIL.

This clone was detected only once. V and J are TRBV21-1 and TRBJ2-2; the table's D gene call, TRBD2, was not cross checked with the DNA. TRBV21-1 is listed as a pseudogene. The CDR3 covers 16 residues. CDR3 nucleotide sequence: TGTGCCAGCAGCAAACCTCTAGTAGTTGAGCCCGGGGAGCTGTTTTTT. Protein product: CASSKPLVVEPGELFF.

The V and J genes are TRBV27 and TRBJ2-7; the D gene is possibly TRBD2 (6 bases). V was shortened by 7 bases and J by 4 bases, with 8 bases between the two germline ends. Germline V gene lookup returns CDR1 MNHEY and CDR2 SMNVEV (reference sequence). The CDR3 is 11 amino acids. For the CDR3, the DNA is TGTGCCAGCAAGGAGGGGTACGAGCAGTACTTC. It translates to CASKEGYEQYF.

The rearrangement links TRBV7-3 to TRBJ2-5; D is perhaps TRBD1 (6 bases). Germline V CDR1 and CDR2: SGHTA, FQGTGA. With 5 bases removed from V and 2 bases from J, the gap between germline ends came to 9 bases. This CDR3 spans 13 amino acids. CDR3 coding DNA: TGTGCCAGCAGCCTACAGGGACAAGAGACCCAGTACTTC. Translated: CASSLQGQETQYF.

The rearrangement links TRBV15 to TRBJ2-2, with 8 bases fitting TRBD1. In germline, CDR1 is LNHNV, CDR2 YYDKDF (reference sequence). There are 16 residues in the CDR3. Trimming took 1 base from V and 2 from J; bases not matched to a gene: 3. The chain's CDR3 is CATSRGGTGNTGELFF. The CDR3 DNA is TGTGCCACCAGCAGAGGGGGGACAGGCAACACCGGGGAGCTGTTTTTT.

The chain links TRBV29-1 to TRBJ2-5, with 7 bases aligning to TRBD1. Germline values: CDR1 SQVTM, CDR2 ANQGSEA. Losses at the gene ends were 5 bases for V and 0 bases for J; bases not matched to a gene: 9. This CDR3 has 15 residues. The CDR3 is CSVFGTVLYQETQYF. DNA for the CDR3: TGCAGCGTTTTCGGGACAGTACTGTACCAAGAGACCCAGTACTTC.

The chain carries TRBV5-4 and TRBJ1-1, with TRBD1 as a possible D gene (6 bases). Trimming took off 3 bases at V and 4 bases at J, with 10 bases between the two ends. The length of the CDR3 is 13 residues. From germline, CDR1 is SGHNT and CDR2 YYREEE (reference sequence). CDR3 in amino acids: CASSSTGPTEAFF. The CDR3 DNA sequence: TGTGCCAGCAGCTCTACAGGGCCCACTGAAGCTTTCTTT.

The chain uses TRBV7-9 and TRBJ1-1; D might be TRBD1 (5 bases). CDR3 length: 13 amino acids. Trimming pared 5 bases from V and 4 bases from J, leaving 11 bases between. Germline V CDR1 and CDR2: SEHNR, FQNEAQ (reference sequence). The CDR3 loop is CASSPRGATEAFF. In DNA, the CDR3 is TGTGCCAGCAGCCCAAGAGGGGCCACTGAAGCTTTCTTT. Full variable domain (outside the CDR3, taken from reference TRBV7-9 and TRBJ1-1): DTGVSQNPRHKITKRGQNVTFRCDPISEHNRLYWYRQTLGQGPEFLTYFQNEAQLEKSRLLSDRFSAERPKGSFSTLEIQRTEQGDSAMYLCASSPRGATEAFFGQGTRLTVV.

This chain links TRBV5-4 with TRBJ2-4; TRBD1 matches at 10 bases. The CDR3 covers 19 residues. CDR1 and CDR2 from the germline V gene are SGHNT and YYREEE (reference sequence). With 3 bases clipped from V and 0 bases from J, the junction kept 12 bases outside the gene matches. The CDR3 is CASSYGRGQGILAKNIQYF. The CDR3, as DNA: TGTGCCAGCAGCTATGGTAGGGGACAGGGGATTCTAGCCAAAAACATTCAGTACTTC.

This chain joins TRBV6-1 and TRBJ1-5, with D maybe TRBD1 (6 bases). Deletions cut 0 bases from V and 3 bases from J, with 12 bases between. The germline V gene encodes CDR1 MNHNS and CDR2 SASEGT. This CDR3 is 16 amino acids long. CDR3 DNA sequence: TGTGCCAGCAGTGAAGCAGGGACAAATGTCAATCAGCCCCAGCATTTT. It is translated as CASSEAGTNVNQPQHF.

Note on this clone: Other nucleotide sequences from this sample produce the same CDR3. The V and J genes are TRBV10-3 and TRBJ1-1; possibly TRBD1 for D (5 bases). The germline V gene has CDR1 ENHRY and CDR2 SYGVKD. There are 13 residues in the CDR3. Trimming left V 7 bases short and J 5 bases short, with 14 bases between. The CDR3 coding sequence is TGTGCCATCAAAGGATCAGGGAGGACTGAAGCTTTCTTT. This gives the protein CAIKGSGRTEAFF.

This clone has only a few counts. The chain uses TRBV4-1 and TRBJ2-4; D remains unclear. Trimming stripped 3 bases from V and 1 base from J, with 10 bases between. Per germline, CDR1 MGHRA and CDR2 YSYEKL. This CDR3 region has 15 residues. CDR3 in DNA: TGCGCCAGCAGCCAGTCTTATGAGGCCAAAAACATTCAGTACTTC. Protein: CASSQSYEAKNIQYF.

This chain joins TRBV5-1 and TRBJ2-7, with 7 bases identical to TRBD2. This CDR3 is 15 amino acids long. J gave up 5 bases and V 3 bases, and 11 bases lay outside the gene matches. CDR1 SGHRS and CDR2 YFSETQ come from the germline V gene. The CDR3, as DNA: TGCGCCAGCAGCTCTACCGGGACTATAAGGAACGAGCAGTACTTC. It codes for CASSSTGTIRNEQYF.

This chain joins TRBV5-1 and TRBJ1-1, with D possibly TRBD1 on 5 matching bases. The germline V gene has CDR1 SGHRS and CDR2 YFSETQ. V gave up 1 base and J gave up 0 bases, with 22 bases separating them. CDR3 length equals 19 residues. CDR3 bases: TGCGCCAGCAGCTTGAGGTCCACTGCTGAGCGGGGCCTGAACACTGAAGCTTTCTTT. Its translation is CASSLRSTAERGLNTEAFF.

The DNA for the CDR3 is TGCGCCAGCAGCCAAGAACTAGCGGAAGAGACCCAGTACTTC. Protein: CASSQELAEETQYF. The chain combines TRBV4-1 with TRBJ2-5, with 8 nucleotides matching TRBD2. There are 14 residues in the CDR3. Germline V gene data show CDR1 as MGHRA and CDR2 as YSYEKL. V lost 0 bases and J lost 3; bases outside the gene matches: 0.

With respect to this clone: At one of its ends the junction is not consistent with the germline gene, which may arise from a read error. V usage is TRBV5-5 and J usage is TRBJ1-2; maybe TRBD1 (5 bases). The V gene's germline CDR1 is SGHKS and CDR2 YYEKEE (reference sequence). The CDR3 covers 13 residues. The CDR3 bases are TGTGCCAGCAGCTTATATTCAGAGGGGAAAAGGGCCTTC. Translation: CASSLYSEGKRAF.

The chain couples TRBV28 to TRBJ2-2, with D possibly matching TRBD1 (6 bases). From germline, CDR1 is MDHEN and CDR2 SYDVKM. The CDR3 has 17 residues. Trimming removed 2 bases at V and 7 bases at J, with 20 bases between. CDR3 region: CASSLKFIRGRVGELFF. DNA of the CDR3: TGTGCCAGCAGTTTAAAATTTATCAGGGGACGGGTCGGGGAGCTGTTTTTT.

V usage is TRBV11-3 and J usage is TRBJ1-1; maybe TRBD1 (5 bases). V lost 6 bases to trimming and J lost 4 bases, with 24 bases between them. Germline-derived CDR1 and CDR2 are SGHNT and YENEEA. This CDR3 has 17 amino acids. Written as DNA, the CDR3 is TGTGCCAGCAGTTCGGGGGAGCGGGGCGGGGAGGGCACTGAAGCTTTCTTT. Amino acid sequence: CASSSGERGGEGTEAFF.

The chain uses TRBV28 and TRBJ1-6; D not resolved. Per the germline V gene, CDR1 is MDHEN and CDR2 is SYDVKM. This CDR3 has 11 amino acids. V was cut by 5 bases and J by 18 bases, with 14 bases left in between. The CDR3 DNA is TGTGCCAGCAGTCAAGGCCTGTTTAGCCACTTT. This sequence encodes CASSQGLFSHF.